What follows are 11 T cell receptor beta chains derived from one specimen sequenced in a study of technical replicates of blood from a few donors. Produced via immunoSEQ multiplex PCR; TCRdb's table is partial and in-frame only. The sample holds approximately 10,000 clones, 93% seen once. Sequencing used PBMCs. The receptors here all came from a human donor in good health.

The CDR3 sequence is CASSKGGLCGYTF. CDR3 sequence (DNA): TGTGCCAGCAGCAAAGGTGGGCTATGTGGCTACACCTTC. The V call is TRBV21-1, the J call TRBJ1-2; the listed D gene, TRBD1, was not tested against the DNA. TRBV21-1 is marked as a pseudogene. This CDR3 region has 13 residues.

This chain connects TRBV6-1 to TRBJ2-7; 10 bases fit TRBD1. This CDR3 has 15 amino acids. The trim removed 4 bases at V and 4 bases at J, leaving 7 bases unmatched. Germline CDR1 is MNHNS and CDR2 is SASEGT. CDR3: CASSGRDRGFYEQYF. The CDR3 region has the DNA TGTGCCAGCAGTGGCCGGGACAGGGGCTTTTACGAGCAGTACTTC.

This clone occurred once. The V gene is TRBV6-1, the J gene TRBJ2-1; the D gene is possibly TRBD2 (6 bases). Trimming removed 11 bases at V and 0 bases at J, with 14 bases between. Germline V lookup: CDR1 MNHNS, CDR2 SASEGT. The CDR3 contains 14 residues. CDR3 nucleotide sequence: TGTGCCGGGGGGACGGAGAGCTCCTACAATGAGCAGTTCTTC. Amino acids: CAGGTESSYNEQFF.

The chain joins TRBV28 to TRBJ2-7, with 10 bases fitting TRBD2. The germline CDR1 and CDR2 sequences are MDHEN and SYDVKM. V was pared by 5 bases and J by 3 bases, with 7 bases of the junction left unmatched. The CDR3 covers 15 residues. The CDR3 reads CASSARTSGDYEQYF. The CDR3 coding sequence is TGTGCCAGCAGTGCCCGGACTAGCGGAGACTACGAGCAGTACTTC.

The chain links TRBV5-1 to TRBJ1-2; 8 bases are shared with TRBD1. CDR1 is SGHRS, CDR2 YFSETQ, per germline. V dropped 2 bases and J dropped 8; count of bases not matched to a gene: 8. This CDR3 comprises 14 residues. CDR3 sequence reads: CASSFGHQGAGYTF. CDR3 sequence (DNA): TGCGCCAGCAGCTTCGGACACCAGGGGGCGGGCTACACCTTC.

V and J are TRBV10-2 and TRBJ2-2; D may be TRBD1 (6 bases). Trimming pared 6 bases from V and 3 bases from J, leaving 11 bases between. The CDR3 covers 14 residues. Germline assignment: CDR1 WSHSY and CDR2 SAAADI. CDR3 sequence reads: CASRSRTDTGELFF. The DNA for the CDR3 is TGCGCCAGCAGGTCCAGGACAGACACCGGGGAGCTGTTTTTT.

The gene calls are TRBV2 and TRBJ2-3; 7 bases are a match to TRBD1. There are 13 residues in the CDR3. The V segment lost 3 bases and the J segment 4 bases; nucleotides outside the gene matches: 1. Germline assignment: CDR1 SNHLY and CDR2 FYNNEI. CDR3 DNA sequence: TGTGCCAGCAGTGAGGACAGGCCAGATACGCAGTATTTT. Translating it yields CASSEDRPDTQYF.

The rearrangement uses TRBV7-3 and TRBJ2-6, with D maybe TRBD1 (5 bases). CDR1 is SGHTA and CDR2 is FQGTGA in the germline V gene. Trimming cost V 6 bases and J 3 bases, with 12 bases left between them. The CDR3 runs 15 residues. Here the CDR3 reads CASSRQGYGANVLTF. CDR3 coding DNA: TGTGCCAGCAGTCGCCAGGGATATGGGGCCAACGTCCTGACTTTC.

V and J are TRBV19 and TRBJ2-7, with 11 positions matching TRBD2. Germline CDR1 LNHDA, CDR2 SQIVND (reference sequence). V lost 3 bases to trimming and J lost 6 bases; unmatched junction nucleotides: 1. The CDR3 covers 13 residues. CDR3 region: CASSITSGSEQYF. The CDR3 DNA is TGTGCCAGTAGTATCACTAGCGGGAGCGAGCAGTACTTC.

The table lists this clone with a count of one. The genes are TRBV30 and TRBJ1-4; D ambiguous. This CDR3 is built from 14 residues. V lost 3 bases and J lost 3, with 11 bases in between. The germline CDR1 and CDR2 sequences are GTSNPN and SVGIG (reference sequence). The CDR3 coding sequence is TGTGCCTGGAGCCCCTCCTCGGCTAATGAAAAACTGTTTTTT. Its protein is CAWSPSSANEKLFF. Full variable domain (missing parts from reference TRBV30 and TRBJ1-4): SQTIHQWPATLVQPVGSPLSLECTVEGTSNPNLYWYRQAAGRGLQLLFYSVGIGQISSEVPQNLSASRPQDRQFILSSKKLLLSDSGFYLCAWSPSSANEKLFFGSGTQLSVL.

The chain is built from TRBV18 and TRBJ1-1; the match to TRBD1 covers 7 bases. The ends lost 4 bases at V and 1 base at J; junction bases unmatched: 3. Germline CDR1 is KGHSH and CDR2 is LQKENI. The CDR3 contains 14 residues. DNA of the CDR3: TGTGCCAGCTCACGGGGACAGACGAACACTGAAGCTTTCTTT. Translation: CASSRGQTNTEAFF.